The source of this TCR beta chain is a study of blood T cells in healthy people across ages (dated by TCRdb to 2013 to 2016). As for the study more broadly: In model experiments, template switching captured about one uniquely barcoded TCR beta cDNA molecule for every two T cells. Age-related changes in TCR beta repertoire diversity were measured in the study by deep sequencing normalized with unique cDNA molecular identifiers. Donors were grouped into four age groups: young (average 16 years), middle-aged (over 35), aged (about 60) and long-lived (82). To avoid experimental bias, donors of different ages were randomly spread across the sequencing lanes. Two additional independent replicas of 1 million unique cDNA reads from the same blood draw were analyzed for two donors (one aged 18 to 30 and one aged 80 or older).

This clonotype has just a few counts. Its antigen is still unknown. No much larger clone is present one base from it, and per-base qualities are unavailable. Paper-wide results and their limitations: As age increased, observed TCR beta diversity per million T cells dropped in a roughly linear way, and a significant reduction was already evident by age around 41. Because donor CMV infection status was unknown, age-related changes in expanded clonotypes were potentially confounded. Conclusive comparison of naive and antigen-experienced compartments was prevented by the profiling of bulk unsorted PBMCs. Total diversity estimates from one million sequenced T cells were considered lower bounds and underestimates. The long-lived group showed more naive CD4+ T cells, fewer expanded clones and increased TCR diversity than the aged group, suggesting age selection. A strong correlation was found between observed TCR beta diversity and the percentage of naive T cells measured by flow cytometry.

The roughly 39 donors, aged 6 to 90 years, were systemically healthy Caucasian individuals from Russia. Each donor gave ten milliliters of peripheral blood, collected into EDTA-treated Vacutainer tubes. Ficoll-Paque density-gradient centrifugation was used to isolate PBMCs, with at least 6.5 million per sample. Total RNA was extracted from PBMCs with Trizol reagent, with at least 6 micrograms obtained per sample. For every donor, flow cytometry on a PBMC aliquot measured the percentage of naive CD45RAhigh/CD27high T cells. Library preparation used 5' RACE. Sequencing was carried out with an Illumina HiSeq 2500. A second PCR of 7 to 11 cycles was performed with a sample-barcoded 5' primer and a J-beta primer mix. A unique molecular identifier was introduced onto each TCR beta cDNA molecule by a template-switch 5' adaptor carrying 12 random nucleotides. Each sample yielded at least 3 million CDR3-containing paired-end reads. First-strand cDNA synthesis was performed from all RNA using the Mint cDNA synthesis kit, with priming by a TRBC-specific oligonucleotide. Following uracil-DNA glycosylase treatment, a first 18-cycle PCR with universal primers M1SS and BC2_uni_R was performed on all cDNA. In the source study's methods: For normalization, 1 million high-quality reads, each with a distinct molecular identifier, were randomly selected from each sample. Reads with shared molecular identifiers were discarded instead of being binned into consensus sequences. MiTCR, with a Q25 quality threshold and the strictest error-elimination algorithm, was used for CDR3 identification, clonotype clustering and error correction. A nonparametric unseen species model using Euler transformation provided a lower-bound estimate of total TCR beta diversity. TCRdb reran the public reads through fastp at Q25 and MiXCR, keeping productive beta chains. Each CDR3 protein appears once, grouped with its most common genes and DNA. TCRdb's processing, not the study's, gives the V and J calls here. The sample table contains 1.5 million to 1.9 million distinct CDR3 sequences; only one count was recorded for 42% of them. The biggest ten clones account for around 4% of the sample.

The junction shows trimming of 4 bases on V and 7 bases on J, plus 14 bases between the germline ends. Inclusive of the bounding cysteine and phenylalanine, the CDR3 is 13 residues long. Of all the DNA, just the CDR3 is kept, 39 bases in frame from base 1. CDR1 SQVTM and CDR2 ANQGSEA were looked up in the germline V gene. The sequenced sample consisted of blood. The receptor was derived from a woman aged 18-29 years in good health. This receptor chain uses TRBV29-1 and TRBJ1-5; the D gene cannot be resolved reliably. In nucleotide form, the sequence is TGCAGCGTTGGGAGAGCCTTGGGGCAGCCCCAGCATTTT. Its protein product is CSVGRALGQPQHF.